These 12 T cell receptor beta chains came from one sample sequenced in a study of shared clonotypes between healthy human individuals. CD45RO-negative, CCR7-selected cells formed the naive CD8 fraction, which excluded terminally differentiated effector memory CD45RA+ cells. Assay used: immunoSEQ multiplex PCR; TCRdb lists only in-frame clones, some missing. The table records around 2.1 million clones, 90% to 95% of them present only once. Input material: naive CD8+ T cells from PBMCs. These receptors originate from a man younger than 30 in good health. Some clones in this sample may be carry-over from other donors' samples.

The gene calls are TRBV7-2 and TRBJ2-4; no definite D call. The CDR3 spans 17 residues. Trimming pared 1 base from V and 3 bases from J, leaving 16 bases between. The germline V gene has CDR1 SGHTA and CDR2 FQGNSA. DNA of the CDR3: TGTGCCAGCAGCTTAGTTGTCACCATTCCAGGCAAAAACATTCAGTACTTC. This sequence encodes CASSLVVTIPGKNIQYF.

The V and J genes are TRBV19 and TRBJ1-1, with D possibly matching TRBD1 (6 bases). The V gene's germline CDR1 is LNHDA and CDR2 SQIVND (reference sequence). Trimming took 6 bases from V and 0 from J, leaving 8 bases between them. This CDR3 has 13 amino acids. CDR3 residues: CASRTGLNTEAFF. As DNA, the CDR3 is TGTGCCAGTAGGACAGGCTTGAACACTGAAGCTTTCTTT. Full variable domain (outside the CDR3, taken from reference TRBV19 and TRBJ1-1): DGGITQSPKYLFRKEGQNVTLSCEQNLNHDAMYWYRQDPGQGLRLIYYSQIVNDFQKGDIAEGYSVSREKKESFPLTVTSAQKNPTAFYLCASRTGLNTEAFFGQGTRLTVV.

The chain is built from TRBV7-9 and TRBJ2-3; 9 bases fit TRBD2. V lost 5 bases, J lost 2 bases, and 8 bases stayed unmatched. Germline V gene lookup returns CDR1 SEHNR and CDR2 FQNEAQ (reference sequence). The CDR3 has 16 residues. DNA for the CDR3: TGTGCCAGCAGCACACCAGCGGGAGGAGTCACAGATACGCAGTATTTT. This translates into CASSTPAGGVTDTQYF.

The chain has TRBV13 and TRBJ1-1; D is possibly TRBD1 (5 bases). Looked up from germline, CDR1 is PRHDT and CDR2 is FYEKMQ (reference sequence). The CDR3 has 14 amino acids. The V gene lost 5 bases and the J gene lost 3 bases, with 13 bases spanning the gap. The DNA of the CDR3 is TGTGCCAGCAGCCACCCACAAGGGGACACTGAAGCTTTCTTT. Translation gives CASSHPQGDTEAFF.

This clone occurred once. The chain couples TRBV4-3 to TRBJ2-7; TRBD1 matches at 7 bases. Germline V lookup: CDR1 LGHNA, CDR2 YSLEER. With V trimmed by 4 bases and J by 2 bases, 5 bases remained unmatched. CDR3 length: 14 amino acids. As DNA, the CDR3 is TGCGCCAGCAGCCGCTGGACAGGCACCTACGAGCAGTACTTC. Its translation is CASSRWTGTYEQYF.

The gene calls are TRBV7-6 and TRBJ1-1; 7 nucleotides align to TRBD1. The CDR3 covers 15 residues. The ends lost 6 bases at V and 0 bases at J; junction bases unmatched: 7. Germline V lookup: CDR1 SGHVS, CDR2 FNYEAQ. DNA for the CDR3: TGTGCCAGCAGTCAAATGGGACAGTTGAACACTGAAGCTTTCTTT. It is translated as CASSQMGQLNTEAFF.

V and J are TRBV7-9 and TRBJ1-1, with D unclear. Trimming removed 5 bases from V and 4 bases from J, with 20 bases in between. Germline CDR1 is SEHNR and CDR2 is FQNEAQ (reference sequence). CDR3 length: 16 residues. The CDR3 nucleotides read TGTGCCAGCAGCCAGTATGATGGTGGAGAGAGCACTGAAGCTTTCTTT. Encoded protein: CASSQYDGGESTEAFF.

The chain employs TRBV6-6 and TRBJ2-2, with 8 bases matching TRBD2. The germline CDR1 and CDR2 sequences are MNHNY and SVGAGI (reference sequence). This CDR3 spans 15 amino acids. The J segment lost 4 bases and the V segment lost 5 bases, leaving 6 bases of the junction unmatched. In DNA form, the CDR3 reads TGTGCCAGCAGTCCTTATAGCGGGATCACCGGGGAGCTGTTTTTT. The encoded protein is CASSPYSGITGELFF.

The chain links TRBV7-9 to TRBJ1-4; weak D call: TRBD1 (6 bases). The CDR3 loop spans 13 amino acids. Germline assignment: CDR1 SEHNR and CDR2 FQNEAQ (reference sequence). Between the trimmed V and J ends, which lost 5 bases and 8 bases, there was a span of 12 bases. CDR3 coding DNA: TGTGCCAGCAGCGGACAGTTCCAGGAAAAACTGTTTTTT. It is translated as CASSGQFQEKLFF. Based on the CDR3 plus reference TRBV7-9 and TRBJ1-4, the full variable domain is DTGVSQNPRHKITKRGQNVTFRCDPISEHNRLYWYRQTLGQGPEFLTYFQNEAQLEKSRLLSDRFSAERPKGSFSTLEIQRTEQGDSAMYLCASSGQFQEKLFFGSGTQLSVL.

The rearrangement uses TRBV7-2 and TRBJ2-2, with D unresolved. Trimming shortened V by 3 bases and J by 7 bases, and 15 bases separated the two germline ends. Looked up from germline, CDR1 is SGHTA and CDR2 is FQGNSA. CDR3 length: 15 amino acids. CDR3 protein: CASSLEFPAHGELFF. In DNA, the CDR3 is TGTGCCAGCAGCTTGGAGTTTCCCGCGCACGGGGAGCTGTTTTTT.

The V gene is TRBV27, the J gene TRBJ2-7; D ambiguous. The germline V gene has CDR1 MNHEY and CDR2 SMNVEV (reference sequence). The length of the CDR3 is 16 residues. V gave up 0 bases and J gave up 2 bases, with 14 bases separating them. CDR3 protein: CASSLSLAELAYEQYF. The CDR3 bases are TGTGCCAGCAGTTTATCGTTGGCGGAATTGGCCTACGAGCAGTACTTC.

Concerning this clone itself: The sample contains more than one DNA sequence encoding this CDR3. The V gene is TRBV27, the J gene TRBJ2-7; 9 bases are a match to TRBD1. Germline values: CDR1 MNHEY, CDR2 SMNVEV (reference sequence). CDR3 length: 13 amino acids. The V gene end was trimmed by 8 bases and the J gene end by 4 bases; junction bases not matched to a gene: 6. CDR3 protein: CASSPDRGYEQYF. In DNA form, the CDR3 reads TGTGCCAGCTCCCCCGACAGGGGGTACGAGCAGTACTTC.